The rows below give T cell receptor beta chains drawn from one sample of a study of Graves' ophthalmopathy and Graves' hyperthyroidism. TCRdb re-derived calls from the multiplex PCR reads in MiXCR, one entry per CDR3 protein. The sample shows about 400,000 distinct CDR3 sequences, 15% to 20% of them seen only once. The sequenced sample consisted of peripheral blood. The origin of the receptors is a woman aged 18-29 years with Graves' ophthalmopathy. Each CDR3 is given with its conserved first and last residue. The order of the fields is V gene, clone size, J gene, CDR3 protein. Not all rows give a size; the values are once, few, many and, for expanded clones, a class.

v_call: TRBV7-3
clone_size: many
j_call: TRBJ2-2
cdr3_aa: CASSLRQFTGELFF

v_call: TRBV6-2/TRBV6-3
clone_size: many
j_call: TRBJ1-6
cdr3_aa: CASSDSFYVGNSPLHF

v_call: TRBV6-2/TRBV6-3
clone_size: NA
j_call: TRBJ2-5
cdr3_aa: CASSYLTTRLGVWETQYF

v_call: TRBV24-1
clone_size: NA
j_call: TRBJ2-7
cdr3_aa: CATSPVPAYEQYF

v_call: TRBV9
clone_size: many
j_call: TRBJ1-3
cdr3_aa: CASSVGNRDGNTIYF

v_call: TRBV7-2
clone_size: many
j_call: TRBJ1-1
cdr3_aa: CASSLQGGVNTEAFF

v_call: TRBV28
clone_size: NA
j_call: TRBJ2-2
cdr3_aa: CASSFSGRGNGELFF

v_call: TRBV9
clone_size: many
j_call: TRBJ2-1
cdr3_aa: CASSQGGAYNEQFF

v_call: TRBV6-2/TRBV6-3
clone_size: many
j_call: TRBJ2-7
cdr3_aa: CASSYADSYEQYF

v_call: TRBV30
clone_size: many
j_call: TRBJ1-1
cdr3_aa: CAWSVGGVVTEAFF

v_call: TRBV20-1
clone_size: many
j_call: TRBJ1-5
cdr3_aa: CSATTGGSGQPQHF

v_call: TRBV6-2/TRBV6-3
clone_size: many
j_call: TRBJ2-6
cdr3_aa: CASSRTGGTLSGANVLTF

v_call: TRBV7-2
clone_size: many
j_call: TRBJ1-3
cdr3_aa: CASSSQGSSGNTIYF

v_call: TRBV7-2
clone_size: many
j_call: TRBJ1-5
cdr3_aa: CASSLAPTKASNQPQHF

v_call: TRBV12-3/TRBV12-4
clone_size: NA
j_call: TRBJ1-5
cdr3_aa: CASRSGRSNQPQHF

v_call: TRBV6-1
clone_size: many
j_call: TRBJ2-5
cdr3_aa: CASSESVTYPQYF

v_call: TRBV15
clone_size: many
j_call: TRBJ1-1
cdr3_aa: CATSRRAANTEAFF

v_call: TRBV9
clone_size: many
j_call: TRBJ1-2
cdr3_aa: CASSAPLRESEGENYGYTF

v_call: TRBV30
clone_size: many
j_call: TRBJ2-5
cdr3_aa: CAWSKLAAPETQYF

v_call: TRBV5-1
clone_size: many
j_call: TRBJ2-4
cdr3_aa: CASSLVRAGGPKNIQYF

v_call: TRBV16
clone_size: many
j_call: TRBJ1-1
cdr3_aa: CASSRTMTGGTTEAFF

v_call: TRBV20-1
clone_size: NA
j_call: TRBJ2-7
cdr3_aa: CSARDLGGALYEQYF

v_call: TRBV3-1
clone_size: many
j_call: TRBJ1-2
cdr3_aa: CASSHPDRYYGYTF

v_call: TRBV6-2/TRBV6-3
clone_size: many
j_call: TRBJ1-2
cdr3_aa: CASSRPQTAYGYTF

v_call: TRBV11-1
clone_size: many
j_call: TRBJ1-1
cdr3_aa: CASSLERGYTEAFF

v_call: TRBV6-2/TRBV6-3
clone_size: many
j_call: TRBJ2-7
cdr3_aa: CASTTGAREQYF

v_call: TRBV2
clone_size: many
j_call: TRBJ1-5
cdr3_aa: CASSDWQFNQPQHF

v_call: TRBV12-3/TRBV12-4
clone_size: NA
j_call: TRBJ2-2
cdr3_aa: CASSKGYGELFF

v_call: TRBV5-4
clone_size: many
j_call: TRBJ1-1
cdr3_aa: CASSLQGREAFF

v_call: TRBV5-5
clone_size: NA
j_call: TRBJ1-5
cdr3_aa: CASSTGGEVIQPQHF

v_call: TRBV7-2
clone_size: many
j_call: TRBJ2-5
cdr3_aa: CASSPQVAGGMQETQYF

v_call: TRBV6-1
clone_size: NA
j_call: TRBJ2-7
cdr3_aa: CASQLDGYEQYF

v_call: TRBV19
clone_size: many
j_call: TRBJ2-7
cdr3_aa: CASSDLSGYEQYF

v_call: TRBV6-5
clone_size: NA
j_call: TRBJ1-1
cdr3_aa: CASTSRGRVGTEAFF

v_call: TRBV7-2
clone_size: many
j_call: TRBJ1-1
cdr3_aa: CASSQAGADTEAFF

v_call: TRBV6-2/TRBV6-3
clone_size: many
j_call: TRBJ1-1
cdr3_aa: CASMQLMNTEAFF

v_call: TRBV6-2/TRBV6-3
clone_size: many
j_call: TRBJ2-2
cdr3_aa: CASSYSIGTPNTGELFF

v_call: TRBV15
clone_size: many
j_call: TRBJ2-7
cdr3_aa: CATSTGQHYEQYF

v_call: TRBV20-1
clone_size: NA
j_call: TRBJ2-5
cdr3_aa: CSAQGSTMAPETQYF

v_call: TRBV6-1
clone_size: many
j_call: TRBJ2-5
cdr3_aa: CASSNNQETQYF

v_call: TRBV29-1
clone_size: many
j_call: TRBJ1-1
cdr3_aa: CSGQGYTEAFF

v_call: TRBV7-8
clone_size: NA
j_call: TRBJ2-5
cdr3_aa: CASSLLAGAGETQYF

v_call: TRBV11-2
clone_size: many
j_call: TRBJ2-7
cdr3_aa: CASSLDRTLNYEQYF